This T cell receptor beta chain is drawn from a study of blood T cell repertoires in COVID-19. About the research overall: Samples representing acute and convalescent COVID-19 were sourced from the United States, Italy and Spain. T cells, B-cell-depleted T cells, or PBMCs provided the cDNA or gDNA that served as material.

There are 15 residues in the CDR3. V was clipped by 3 bases and J by 1 base, with 7 bases between them. The germline gives CDR1 MNHNS, CDR2 SASEGT. Under the authors' procedure: Estimation of nucleated cell counts was performed using reference gene primer amplification. Here immunoSEQ multiplex PCR was the method, and the copy in TCRdb shows in-frame clones only, minus some. V and J calls and clone size follow that table, whereas D and trimming were derived from the DNA. This repertoire shows 10,000 or so clones, 82% found once; its top ten account for roughly a fifth. This receptor was obtained from a human donor in a cohort sampled during active COVID-19. The sample comprised peripheral blood. This chain uses TRBV6-1 with TRBJ2-6; D may be TRBD1 (6 bases). CDR3 sequence reads: CASSDQGSGANVLTF. The CDR3 DNA follows: TGTGCCAGCAGTGATCAGGGGTCTGGGGCCAACGTCCTGACTTTC.